Listed below are T cell receptor beta chains from one sample, sequenced in a study of blood T cell repertoires in COVID-19. Libraries were prepared by immunoSEQ multiplex PCR; TCRdb keeps only in-frame clonotypes and omits some of them. The sample has around 100,000 clones; about 85% are singletons. The sequenced sample consisted of peripheral blood. The receptors come from a human donor in a cohort sampled during active COVID-19. The CDR3 runs from the conserved cysteine through the conserved F or W. Fields, in order: CDR3 length, J gene, D gene, V gene, clone size, CDR3 protein, CDR3 DNA. The D gene is left open where the match is weak. Clone size is stated in some rows and not others, as once, few, many or a class when expanded.

>18|TRBJ1-2|.|TRBV3-1/TRBV3-2|.
CASSQDGLGRFVNYGYTF
TGTGCCAGCAGCCAAGACGGGCTCGGGAGGTTCGTTAACTATGGCTACACCTTC
>14|TRBJ2-7|.|TRBV19|.
CATQTPGGNYEQYF
TGTGCCACTCAAACTCCTGGGGGCAATTACGAGCAGTACTTC
>17|TRBJ1-2|.|TRBV6-6|.
CASSRAGRQAQNYGYTF
TGTGCCAGCAGTCGGGCGGGACGGCAAGCTCAAAACTATGGCTACACCTTC
>15|TRBJ1-1|.|TRBV7-6|.
CASSLWAGLNTEAFF
TGTGCCAGCAGCTTATGGGCAGGGTTGAACACTGAAGCTTTCTTT
>17|TRBJ1-5|TRBD1|TRBV23-1|.
CASSHPRTGPSNQPQHF
TGCGCCAGCAGTCACCCCCGGACAGGGCCATCAAATCAGCCCCAGCATTTT
>14|TRBJ1-2|.|TRBV5-1|.
CASSLEGAHYGYTF
TGCGCCAGCAGCTTGGAAGGGGCCCACTATGGCTACACCTTC
>12|TRBJ1-2|.|TRBV19|.
CASTYRENGYTF
TGTGCCAGTACCTACAGGGAGAATGGCTACACCTTC
>15|TRBJ2-1|TRBD2|TRBV5-1|.
CASRPGLAVTGEQFF
TGCGCCAGCAGACCGGGACTAGCGGTTACCGGTGAGCAGTTCTTC
>12|TRBJ1-5|TRBD1|TRBV19|.
CASDDRGQPQHF
TGTGCCAGCGACGACAGGGGACAGCCCCAGCATTTT
>15|TRBJ1-1|.|TRBV3-1/TRBV3-2|.
CASSQPGNLITEAFF
TGTGCCAGCAGCCAACCGGGGAATCTAATCACTGAAGCTTTCTTT
>16|TRBJ2-6|.|TRBV6-5|.
CASSYLPGNGANVLTF
TGTGCCAGCAGTTACCTACCAGGTAACGGGGCCAACGTCCTGACTTTC
>12|TRBJ1-1|.|TRBV3-1/TRBV3-2|few
CASSRGPRKAFF
TGTGCCAGCAGCCGCGGCCCCCGGAAGGCTTTCTTT
>13|TRBJ2-7|.|TRBV6-5|.
CASSSPKTHEQYF
TGTGCCAGCAGTTCCCCCAAGACACACGAGCAGTACTTC
>15|TRBJ2-3|.|TRBV9|.
CASSVGGTLTDTQYF
TGTGCCAGCAGCGTAGGCGGGACCCTGACAGATACGCAGTATTTT
>14|TRBJ2-1|.|TRBV7-9|many
CASSLGIAPSEQFF
TGTGCCAGCAGCTTAGGGATAGCCCCGTCCGAGCAGTTCTTC
>15|TRBJ1-2|.|TRBV20-1|.
CSASFPPGPPWGYTF
TGCAGTGCTAGTTTTCCTCCAGGGCCCCCCTGGGGCTACACCTTC
>14|TRBJ1-2|.|TRBV11-2|.
CASSKQGANYGYTF
TGTGCCAGCAGCAAACAGGGAGCTAACTATGGCTACACCTTC
>13|TRBJ1-1|.|TRBV10-3|.
CAMLAGPNTEAFF
TGTGCCATGCTAGCGGGCCCCAACACTGAAGCTTTCTTT
>15|TRBJ1-5|.|TRBV7-2|.
CASSAQQGANQPQHF
TGTGCCAGCAGCGCCCAACAGGGAGCGAATCAGCCCCAGCATTTT
>16|TRBJ2-1|TRBD2|TRBV6-2/TRBV6-3|.
CASSYWRGADPREQFF
TGTGCCAGCAGTTACTGGCGGGGGGCCGACCCTAGGGAGCAGTTCTTC
>12|TRBJ1-5|.|TRBV27|.
CASTLFNQPQHF
TGTGCCAGCACTCTATTCAATCAGCCCCAGCATTTT
>13|TRBJ2-3|.|TRBV7-3|.
CASSLDYTDTQYF
TGTGCCAGCAGCTTAGACTACACAGATACGCAGTATTTT
>17|TRBJ1-3|.|TRBV18|.
CASSPLTRVRSGNTIYF
TGTGCCAGCTCACCACTCACCCGGGTCCGCTCTGGAAACACCATATATTTT
>13|TRBJ1-5|.|TRBV4-3|.
CASSPRRDQPQHF
TGCGCCAGCAGCCCCAGGAGGGATCAGCCCCAGCATTTT
>14|TRBJ2-7|.|TRBV6-5|.
CASSKQGGSYEQYF
TGTGCCAGCAGTAAACAGGGCGGGTCCTACGAGCAGTACTTC
>14|TRBJ2-3|.|TRBV7-2|.
CASSLARIQDTQYF
TGTGCCAGCAGCTTAGCGCGGATACAAGATACGCAGTATTTT
>17|TRBJ1-5|.|TRBV27|.
CASSLSTGRGSNQPQHF
TGTGCCAGCAGTTTATCGACCGGGCGGGGTAGCAATCAGCCCCAGCATTTT
>15|TRBJ2-3|.|TRBV6-4|few
CASSPGTSSTDTQYF
TGTGCCAGCAGTCCCGGGACATCTAGCACAGATACGCAGTATTTT
>14|TRBJ2-1|TRBD2|TRBV11-3|.
CASSLEGREDEQFF
TGTGCCAGCAGCTTAGAGGGTCGGGAGGATGAGCAGTTCTTC
>16|TRBJ1-2|TRBD1|TRBV5-3|.
CARSLSGGQGVSGYTF
TGTGCCAGAAGCTTGAGTGGTGGTCAGGGGGTGAGTGGCTACACCTTC
>14|TRBJ1-6|.|TRBV18|.
CASSPKARVSPLHF
TGTGCCAGCTCACCAAAGGCCCGGGTTTCACCCCTCCACTTT
>18|TRBJ1-6|.|TRBV28|once
CASSLNTRVPFNNSPLHF
TGTGCCAGCAGTTTGAACACCCGGGTCCCCTTTAATAATTCACCCCTCCACTTT
>15|TRBJ1-4|.|TRBV29-1|.
CSTRGGTETNEKLFF
TGCAGCACAAGGGGGGGAACGGAGACTAATGAAAAACTGTTTTTT
>13|TRBJ2-2|.|TRBV6-6|.
CASSYSTGSELFF
TGTGCCAGCAGTTACTCGACGGGTTCCGAGCTGTTTTTT
>14|TRBJ1-2|.|TRBV7-2|once
CASRSGAGGGGYTF
TGTGCCAGCAGATCCGGCGCCGGGGGGGGTGGCTACACCTTC
>15|TRBJ1-1|.|TRBV6-5|.
CASNPLIQQGTEAFF
TGTGCCAGCAACCCCTTGATTCAACAGGGAACTGAAGCTTTCTTT
>12|TRBJ2-7|TRBD1|TRBV6-6|.
CASSPGGYEQYF
TGTGCCAGCAGTCCAGGGGGCTACGAGCAGTACTTC
>16|TRBJ2-1|TRBD2|TRBV5-4|.
CASSTNGGARYNEQFF
TGTGCCAGCAGCACAAACGGGGGGGCCAGGTACAATGAGCAGTTCTTC
>18|TRBJ2-3|TRBD2|TRBV28|once
CASSLSGLAGGGTDTQYF
TGTGCCAGCAGTTTATCCGGACTAGCGGGGGGGGGCACAGATACGCAGTATTTT
>16|TRBJ2-2|TRBD1|TRBV4-1|.
CASSQEGTANTGELFF
TGCGCCAGCAGCCAAGAGGGGACAGCGAACACCGGGGAGCTGTTTTTT
>15|TRBJ1-5|TRBD1|TRBV19|once
CASSMSKDRRQPQHF
TGTGCCAGTAGTATGTCAAAGGACAGGCGTCAGCCCCAGCATTTT
>13|TRBJ2-7|.|TRBV23-1|.
CASSHRVWYEQYF
TGCGCCAGCAGTCATCGAGTCTGGTACGAGCAGTACTTC
>16|TRBJ1-3|TRBD1|TRBV7-2|.
CASRQEQGASGNTIYF
TGTGCCAGCAGACAAGAACAGGGGGCATCTGGAAACACCATATATTTT
>14|TRBJ2-7|TRBD1|TRBV5-1|.
CASDTGTGAGQKYF
TGCGCCAGCGATACCGGGACAGGGGCCGGACAGAAGTACTTC
>15|TRBJ1-1|TRBD1|TRBV28|.
CASSQISIGQAEAFF
TGTGCCAGCAGTCAAATTTCGATAGGACAGGCTGAAGCTTTCTTT
>15|TRBJ2-1|.|TRBV5-5|.
CASSLGQSSYNEQFF
TGTGCCAGCAGCTTGGGACAGAGCTCCTACAATGAGCAGTTCTTC
>13|TRBJ2-3|TRBD2|TRBV30|.
CAWRIGGTDTQYF
TGTGCCTGGCGGATCGGGGGGACGGATACGCAGTATTTT
>15|TRBJ1-1|.|TRBV29-1|.
CSVGPQGWGNTEAFF
TGCAGCGTCGGACCCCAGGGGTGGGGGAACACTGAAGCTTTCTTT
>15|TRBJ2-7|TRBD1|TRBV28|.
CASRGWTGGRYEQYF
TGTGCCAGCAGGGGATGGACAGGGGGTAGGTACGAGCAGTACTTC
>15|TRBJ1-1|TRBD1|TRBV5-1|.
CASSWTGGANTEAFF
TGCGCCAGCAGCTGGACAGGGGGCGCGAACACTGAAGCTTTCTTT
>15|TRBJ2-7|TRBD2|TRBV9|.
CASSGGEGRGNEQYF
TGTGCCAGCAGCGGCGGGGAGGGACGAGGGAACGAGCAGTACTTC